One sample yielded the 15 T cell receptor beta chains listed below, sequenced in a study of blood T cell repertoires in COVID-19. The method was immunoSEQ multiplex PCR; TCRdb's version includes in-frame clones alone and lacks a portion of them. Here the sample spans 200,000 to 250,000 clones, approximately 85% being singletons. Sequencing was done on a sample of peripheral blood. The source of these receptors is an elderly woman with COVID-19, enrolled during active disease.

This clone was found a few times. The rearrangement uses TRBV3-1 (or the pseudogene TRBV3-2) and TRBJ2-6; D is uncertain. CDR1 and CDR2 from the germline V gene are LGHDT and YNNKEL (reference sequence). Trimming removed 4 bases from V and 0 bases from J, with 13 bases in between. The CDR3 has 17 residues. CDR3 DNA sequence: TGTGCCAGCAGCCCTTTCTCCGAAGCCTCTGGGGCCAACGTCCTGACTTTC. It encodes CASSPFSEASGANVLTF.

The gene calls are TRBV30 and TRBJ2-2; 10 nucleotides agree with TRBD1. The J segment lost 3 bases and the V segment lost 0 bases, leaving 4 bases of the junction unmatched. CDR1 and CDR2 from the germline V gene are GTSNPN and SVGIG (reference sequence). The CDR3 is 16 amino acids. Here the CDR3 reads CAWSVMGQGYTGELFF. In nucleotides, the CDR3 is TGTGCCTGGAGTGTAATGGGACAGGGGTACACCGGGGAGCTGTTTTTT.

As DNA, the CDR3 is TGTGCCAGCAGCTTAGCCGGGACTAGCGGGGGGGCCTCGCGGGAGACCCAGTACTTC. Its translation: CASSLAGTSGGASRETQYF. The rearrangement joins TRBV7-8 to TRBJ2-5, with 16 bases aligning to TRBD2. This CDR3 is 19 amino acids long. Per the germline V gene, CDR1 is SGHVS and CDR2 is FQNEAQ. The ends lost 0 bases at V and 5 bases at J; junction bases unmatched: 9.

This clone was picked up one time. Other DNA sequences in this specimen translate into the identical CDR3. J is TRBJ1-1 and V is TRBV18, with TRBD1 matching 7 bases. Trimming took 3 bases from V and 5 from J; bases not matched to a gene: 3. CDR1 and CDR2 from the germline V gene are KGHSH and LQKENI. The CDR3 contains 13 residues. CDR3 coding DNA: TGTGCCAGCTCACCCGCAGGGGGGACTGAAGCTTTCTTT. This encodes CASSPAGGTEAFF.

The rearrangement uses TRBV30 and TRBJ2-5; maybe TRBD1 (5 bases). V gave up 3 bases and J gave up 5 bases, with 10 bases separating them. The germline CDR1 and CDR2 sequences are GTSNPN and SVGIG (reference sequence). The CDR3 has 12 residues. Here the CDR3 reads CAWSQGGETQYF. In DNA, the CDR3 is TGTGCCTGGAGCCAGGGTGGGGAGACCCAGTACTTC.

The genes are TRBV7-2 and TRBJ2-5; weak D call: TRBD1 (5 bases). This CDR3 has 14 amino acids. Germline-derived CDR1 and CDR2 are SGHTA and FQGNSA. V was trimmed by 3 bases and J by 2 bases, leaving 10 bases between them. CDR3 sequence reads: CASSLRQKQETQYF. CDR3 DNA: TGTGCCAGCAGCTTGCGACAGAAACAAGAGACCCAGTACTTC.

In regard to this clone: Its ends do not fully match the called genes, so a read error is possible. The chain uses TRBV7-7 and TRBJ2-7, with D perhaps matching TRBD1 (7 bases). The CDR3 is 15 residues long. Germline assignment: CDR1 SSHAT and CDR2 FNYEAQ (reference sequence). This CDR3 reads CASSLAEGAGYEQYF. The CDR3 bases are TGTGCTAGCAGCTTAGCGGAGGGGGCCGGTTACGAGCAGTACTTC.

V usage is TRBV28 and J usage is TRBJ1-1; D unclear. CDR1 is MDHEN and CDR2 is SYDVKM in the germline V gene. V lost 10 bases and J 0 bases, leaving 12 bases between the germline ends. The length of the CDR3 is 13 residues. CDR3 sequence: CATGGILNTEAFF. CDR3 nucleotides: TGTGCCACCGGAGGGATTTTGAACACTGAAGCTTTCTTT. Complete variable domain (other parts from reference TRBV28 and TRBJ1-1): DVKVTQSSRYLVKRTGEKVFLECVQDMDHENMFWYRQDPGLGLRLIYFSYDVKMKEKGDIPEGYSVSREKKERFSLILESASTNQTSMYLCATGGILNTEAFFGQGTRLTVV.

The chain is built from TRBV7-2 and TRBJ2-2; TRBD2 is a possible D gene (6 bases). The ends were cut back, 2 bases at V and 6 bases at J, with 10 bases in the middle. The CDR3 length is 14 residues. Germline-derived CDR1 and CDR2 are SGHTA and FQGNSA. CDR3 DNA sequence: TGTGCCAGCAGCTTATGGGGGACTCCCGGGGAGCTGTTTTTT. Amino acid sequence: CASSLWGTPGELFF.

V gene TRBV24-1 combines with J gene TRBJ1-1, with 9 bases matching TRBD1. The CDR3 consists of 16 residues. Germline assignment: CDR1 KGHDR and CDR2 SFDVKD. V trimming: 4 bases; J trimming: 4 bases; junction bases outside the gene matches: 9. The CDR3 nucleotides are TGTGCCACCAGTGACATAGGACAGGGGAATTGCACTGAAGCTTTCTTT. It codes for CATSDIGQGNCTEAFF.

This rearrangement joins TRBV4-1 to TRBJ1-3, with 8 nucleotides matching TRBD1. Germline trimming cut 4 bases from V and 2 bases from J; bases unmatched to any gene: 7. Germline CDR1 MGHRA, CDR2 YSYEKL. The CDR3 length is 16 residues. The CDR3 protein is CASSLARTGPGNTIYF. CDR3 nucleotide sequence: TGCGCCAGCAGCCTCGCCCGGACAGGGCCTGGAAACACCATATATTTT.

The chain links TRBV4-1 to TRBJ2-1; TRBD1 aligns across 9 bases. This CDR3 is built from 19 residues. The germline V gene encodes CDR1 MGHRA and CDR2 YSYEKL. V lost 3 bases, J lost 8 bases, and 20 bases stayed unmatched. For the CDR3, the DNA is TGCGCCAGCAGCCACAGAACAGGGGGCCGAGGCCAAGGGGGTTATGAGCAGTTCTTC. Amino acid sequence: CASSHRTGGRGQGGYEQFF.

V is TRBV4-1 and J is TRBJ2-4; 7 nucleotides match TRBD1. The ends lost 0 bases at V and 4 bases at J; junction bases unmatched: 0. The CDR3 length is 14 residues. Per germline, CDR1 MGHRA and CDR2 YSYEKL. CDR3 in DNA: TGCGCCAGCAGCCAAGAGGACAGGAAAAACATTCAGTACTTC. Translation gives CASSQEDRKNIQYF.

The chain couples TRBV19 to TRBJ2-4; D remains ambiguous. The CDR3 consists of 15 residues. Trimming took off 1 base at V and 3 bases at J, with 10 bases between the two ends. Per the germline V gene, CDR1 is LNHDA and CDR2 is SQIVND (reference sequence). CDR3 nucleotide sequence: TGTGCCAGTAGTATAGCCGGATACTACAAAAACATTCAGTACTTC. Translating it yields CASSIAGYYKNIQYF.

The chain is built from TRBV2 and TRBJ1-1, with 7 bases fitting TRBD1. The CDR3 loop spans 13 amino acids. Trimming at V came to 4 bases and at J to 4 bases, leaving 3 bases not matched to a gene. The germline V gene encodes CDR1 SNHLY and CDR2 FYNNEI. The CDR3 reads CASSARQGTEAFF. CDR3 in DNA: TGTGCCAGCAGTGCTAGACAGGGCACTGAAGCTTTCTTT.